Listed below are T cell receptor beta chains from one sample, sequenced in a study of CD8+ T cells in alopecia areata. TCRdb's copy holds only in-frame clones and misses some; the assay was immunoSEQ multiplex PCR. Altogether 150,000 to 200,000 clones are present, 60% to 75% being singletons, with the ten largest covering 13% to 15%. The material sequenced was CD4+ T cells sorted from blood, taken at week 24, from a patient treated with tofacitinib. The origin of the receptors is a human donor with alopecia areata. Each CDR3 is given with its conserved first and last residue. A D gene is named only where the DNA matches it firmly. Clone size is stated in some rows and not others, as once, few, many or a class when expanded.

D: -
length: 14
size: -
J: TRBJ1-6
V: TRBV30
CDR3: CAWSGGQTNSPLHF
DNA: TGTGCCTGGAGTGGTGGGCAGACAAATTCACCCCTCCACTTT

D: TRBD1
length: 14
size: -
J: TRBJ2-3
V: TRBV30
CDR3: CAWSRQGLADTQYF
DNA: TGTGCCTGGAGTCGACAGGGGTTGGCAGATACGCAGTATTTT

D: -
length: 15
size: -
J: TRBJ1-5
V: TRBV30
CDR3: CAWNPGQTSNQPQHF
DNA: TGTGCCTGGAACCCCGGACAAACCAGCAATCAGCCCCAGCATTTT

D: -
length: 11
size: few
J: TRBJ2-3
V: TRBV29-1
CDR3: CSVGLEAAQYF
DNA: TGCAGCGTGGGGCTCGAGGCGGCGCAGTATTTT

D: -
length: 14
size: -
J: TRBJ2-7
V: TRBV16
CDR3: CASNQFDSTYEQYF
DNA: TGTGCCAGCAACCAATTTGACAGCACCTACGAGCAGTACTTT

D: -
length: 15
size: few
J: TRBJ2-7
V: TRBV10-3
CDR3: CAISEGGGLTYEQYF
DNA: TGTGCCATCAGTGAAGGGGGGGGCCTCACCTACGAGCAGTACTTC

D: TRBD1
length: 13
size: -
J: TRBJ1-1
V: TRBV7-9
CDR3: CASSLPGTVEAFF
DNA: TGTGCCAGCAGCCTTCCCGGGACAGTTGAAGCTTTCTTT

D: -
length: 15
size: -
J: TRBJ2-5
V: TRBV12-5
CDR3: CASGLVIGGEETQYF
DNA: TGTGCTAGTGGTTTGGTAATCGGGGGAGAGGAGACCCAGTACTTC

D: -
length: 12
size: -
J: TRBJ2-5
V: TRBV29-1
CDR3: CSASWIGETQYF
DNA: TGCAGCGCTTCCTGGATTGGGGAGACCCAGTACTTC

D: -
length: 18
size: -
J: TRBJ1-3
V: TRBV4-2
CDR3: CASSPRTLEQYSGNTIYF
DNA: TGTGCCAGCAGCCCTCGAACCCTGGAACAGTACTCTGGAAACACCATATATTTT

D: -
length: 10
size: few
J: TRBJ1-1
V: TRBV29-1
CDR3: CSGLNTEAFF
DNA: TGCAGCGGATTGAACACTGAAGCTTTCTTT

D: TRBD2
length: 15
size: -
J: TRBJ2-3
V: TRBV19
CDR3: CASRTSGVQGDTQYF
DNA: TGTGCCAGTAGGACTAGCGGGGTTCAGGGCGATACGCAGTATTTT

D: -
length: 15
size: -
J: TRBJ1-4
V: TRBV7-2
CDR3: CASSLTPTVGEKLFF
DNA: TGTGCCAGCAGCCTAACCCCGACAGTTGGGGAAAAACTGTTTTTT

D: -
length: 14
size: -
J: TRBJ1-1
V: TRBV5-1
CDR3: CASSSRPGNTEAFF
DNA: TGCGCCAGCAGCTCCAGGCCGGGGAACACTGAAGCTTTCTTT

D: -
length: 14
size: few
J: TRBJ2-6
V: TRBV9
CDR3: CASSVDTGANVLTF
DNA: TGTGCCAGCAGCGTAGATACTGGGGCCAACGTCCTGACTTTC

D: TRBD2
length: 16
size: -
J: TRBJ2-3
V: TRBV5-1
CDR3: CASSWQGLAGADTQYF
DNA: TGCGCCAGCAGCTGGCAAGGACTAGCGGGGGCAGATACGCAGTATTTT

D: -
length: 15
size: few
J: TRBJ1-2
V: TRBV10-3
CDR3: CAISESGPSGYGYTF
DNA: TGTGCCATCAGTGAGTCCGGCCCCTCGGGCTATGGCTACACCTTC

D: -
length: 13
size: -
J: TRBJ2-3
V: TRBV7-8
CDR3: CASSYKSFGTQYF
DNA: TGTGCCAGCAGCTACAAGTCATTTGGTACGCAGTATTTT

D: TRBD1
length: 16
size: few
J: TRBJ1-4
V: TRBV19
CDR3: CASRGGTVSTNEKLFF
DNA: TGTGCCAGTAGGGGTGGGACAGTTTCAACTAATGAAAAACTGTTTTTT

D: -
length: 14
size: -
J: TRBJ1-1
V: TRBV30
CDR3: CAWSYPGIYTEAFF
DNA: TGTGCCTGGTCGTACCCGGGGATATACACTGAAGCTTTCTTT

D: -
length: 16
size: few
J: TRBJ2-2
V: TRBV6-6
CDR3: CASSRNRRQNTGELFF
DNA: TGTGCCAGCAGCCGCAACCGGAGGCAGAACACCGGGGAGCTGTTTTTT

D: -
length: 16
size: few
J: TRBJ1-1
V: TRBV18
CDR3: CASSPPRTGMNTEAFF
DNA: TGTGCCAGCTCACCACCTAGGACGGGAATGAACACTGAAGCTTTCTTT

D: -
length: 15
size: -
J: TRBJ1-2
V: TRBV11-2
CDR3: CASSLAGLTNYGYTF
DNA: TGTGCCAGCAGCTTAGCGGGACTCACTAACTATGGCTACACCTTC

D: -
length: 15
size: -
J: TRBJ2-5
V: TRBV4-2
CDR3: CASSQVDNLQETQYF
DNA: TGTGCCAGCAGCCAAGTGGACAACCTACAAGAGACCCAGTACTTC

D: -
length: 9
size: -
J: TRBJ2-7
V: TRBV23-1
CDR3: CASPLWAYF
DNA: TGCGCCAGCCCGTTGTGGGCGTACTTC